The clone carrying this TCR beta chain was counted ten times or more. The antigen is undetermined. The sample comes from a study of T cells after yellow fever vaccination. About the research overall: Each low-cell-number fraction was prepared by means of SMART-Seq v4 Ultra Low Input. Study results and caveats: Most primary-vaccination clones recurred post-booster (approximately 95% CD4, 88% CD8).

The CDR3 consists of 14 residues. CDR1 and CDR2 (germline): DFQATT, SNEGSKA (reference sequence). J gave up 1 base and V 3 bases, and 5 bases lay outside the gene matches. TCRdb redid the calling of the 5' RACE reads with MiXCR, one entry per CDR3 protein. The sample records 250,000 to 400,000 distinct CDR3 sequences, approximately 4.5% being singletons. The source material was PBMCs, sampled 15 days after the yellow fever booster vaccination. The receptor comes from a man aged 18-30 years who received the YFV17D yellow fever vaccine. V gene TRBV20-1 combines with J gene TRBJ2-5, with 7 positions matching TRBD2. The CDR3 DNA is TGCAGTGCTAGTCGGGGGGACCTCCAAGAGACCCAGTACTTC. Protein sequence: CSASRGDLQETQYF.